The subject of this entry is one TCR beta chain. The specificity of this receptor is unknown. No much larger clonotype is one base removed from it; base qualities were not supplied. TCRbeta CDR3 regions were amplified from genomic DNA using the immunoSEQ Assay, a bias-controlled multiplex PCR. Concerning the study's data processing: The number of nucleated cells in each sample was estimated from the amplification of reference gene primers within the assay. To quantify the absolute abundance of each unique TCRbeta CDR3 rearrangement, sequence reads were collapsed and filtered. For each sample, productive Simpson clonality was calculated as the square root of Simpson's diversity index over productive rearrangements. Imported from immuneACCESS, the table was reduced by TCRdb to in-frame sequences with V and J called. These copies leave out some clones; in studies compared against another copy, an unresolved V gene accounts for under half, and the cause of the remainder is not known. The DNA was the basis for D and trimming; V, J and clone size are from that table. This sample holds 120,000 to 150,000 clones; approximately 80% were observed only once. The top ten constitute under 2% of the sample.

Participants in the prospective study were enrolled through a virtual design, were aged about 18 to 90 years, and lived in roughly 26 United States geographic areas. In the prospective study, participants were assigned to cohorts based on the clinical history participants reported in a screening survey and a study questionnaire. Exposed participants had been in contact, within 2 weeks of entering the study, with a person who had a PCR-confirmed or clinician-diagnosed case of COVID-19. In the prospective study, mobile phlebotomists collected whole blood, serum and a nasopharyngeal or oropharyngeal swab from each participant. Participants in the prospective study had the option to provide additional blood draws and questionnaires over a 2-month period. Prospective study blood samples were shipped either frozen or at room temperature before DNA extraction. V trim: 0 bases; J trim: 0 bases; unmatched bases: 8. The germline V gene provides CDR1 MNHEY and CDR2 SVGEGT. Reading from cysteine to phenylalanine, the CDR3 counts 18 amino acids. The entry retains the CDR3 DNA only, 54 bases that are in frame from base 1.

The entry originates in a study of blood T cell repertoires in COVID-19 (TCRdb year 2020). For context, the study as a whole: The collaborator samples originated in the United States, Italy and Spain and spanned the acute and convalescent phases of COVID-19. The sample metadata nearly always contained a de-identified subject ID, COVID-19 status, age in years and sex. A freely available public database, intended as a resource for researchers studying the immune response to SARS-CoV-2, is where the repertoires were released. Where available, HLA class I and class II types were taken from metadata supplied by the sample provider and were not determined by assay-based typing. The samples were drawn from two sources: the first 160 participants of the ongoing ImmuneRACE study, and 1,200 or so subjects contributed by 6 global collaborators. Deeply sampled blood TCRbeta repertoires from subjects exposed to, actively infected with, or recovered from COVID-19 were included in the dataset. The material from the prospective study consisted of cDNA or gDNA derived from T cells, B-cell-depleted T cells, or PBMCs.

On the study overall, not on this receptor specifically: Clinical and demographic metadata were provided uncurated, with the amount varying by source and participant.

The source of this sequence is a woman aged 18-29 years who had been exposed to COVID-19. The sequence links TRBV6-2 or TRBV6-3 to TRBJ2-7, with 10 central nucleotides matching TRBD2. The sample comprised PBMCs or T cells enriched from blood (not recorded which). CDR3 loop: CASSYSRGRTSGSYEQYF. The bases read TGTGCCAGCAGTTACTCGAGGGGCAGGACTAGCGGCTCCTACGAGCAGTACTTC.